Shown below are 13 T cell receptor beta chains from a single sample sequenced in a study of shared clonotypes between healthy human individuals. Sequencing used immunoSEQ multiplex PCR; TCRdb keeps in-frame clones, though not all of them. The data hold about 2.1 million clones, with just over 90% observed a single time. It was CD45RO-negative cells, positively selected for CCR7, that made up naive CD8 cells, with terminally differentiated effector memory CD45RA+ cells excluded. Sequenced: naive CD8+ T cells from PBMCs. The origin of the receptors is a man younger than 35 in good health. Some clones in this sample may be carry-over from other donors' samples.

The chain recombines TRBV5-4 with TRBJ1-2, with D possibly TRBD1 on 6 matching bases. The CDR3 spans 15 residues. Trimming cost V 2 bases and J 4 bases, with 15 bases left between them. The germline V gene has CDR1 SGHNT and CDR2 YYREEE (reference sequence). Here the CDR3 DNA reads TGTGCCAGCAGCTTCACAGGGAGTACGGGCTATGGCTACACCTTC. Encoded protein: CASSFTGSTGYGYTF. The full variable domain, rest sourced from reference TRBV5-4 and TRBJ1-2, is ETGVTQSPTHLIKTRGQQVTLRCSSQSGHNTVSWYQQALGQGPQFIFQYYREEENGRGNFPPRFSGLQFPNYSSELNVNALELDDSALYLCASSFTGSTGYGYTFGSGTRLTVV.

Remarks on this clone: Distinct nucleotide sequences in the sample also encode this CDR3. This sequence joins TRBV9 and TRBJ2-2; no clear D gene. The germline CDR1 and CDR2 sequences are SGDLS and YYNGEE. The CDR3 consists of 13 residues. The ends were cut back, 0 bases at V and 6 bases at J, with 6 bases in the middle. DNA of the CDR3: TGTGCCAGCAGCGTAGGCGGCTCCGGGGAGCTGTTTTTT. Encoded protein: CASSVGGSGELFF. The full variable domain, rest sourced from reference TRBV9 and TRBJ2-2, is DSGVTQTPKHLITATGQRVTLRCSPRSGDLSVYWYQQSLDQGLQFLIQYYNGEERAKGNILERFSAQQFPDLHSELNLSSLELGDSALYFCASSVGGSGELFFGEGSRLTVL.

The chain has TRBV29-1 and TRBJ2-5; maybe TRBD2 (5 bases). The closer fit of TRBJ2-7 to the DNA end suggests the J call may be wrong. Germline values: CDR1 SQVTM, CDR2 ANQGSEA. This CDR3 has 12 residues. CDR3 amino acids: CSAETTSYEQYF. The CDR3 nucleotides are TGCAGCGCCGAGACTACTAGCTACGAGCAGTACTTC.

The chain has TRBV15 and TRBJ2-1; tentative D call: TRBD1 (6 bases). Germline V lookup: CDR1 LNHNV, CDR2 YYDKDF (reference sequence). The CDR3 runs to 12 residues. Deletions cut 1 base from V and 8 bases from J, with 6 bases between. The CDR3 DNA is TGTGCCACCAGCAGAGGGGGGCATGAGCAGTTCTTC. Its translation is CATSRGGHEQFF.

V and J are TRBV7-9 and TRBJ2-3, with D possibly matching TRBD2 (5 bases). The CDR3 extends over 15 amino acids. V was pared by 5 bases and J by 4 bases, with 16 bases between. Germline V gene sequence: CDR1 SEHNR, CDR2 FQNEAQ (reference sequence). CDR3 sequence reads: CASSQAGGSADTQYF. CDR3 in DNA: TGTGCCAGCAGCCAAGCCGGCGGGTCCGCAGATACGCAGTATTTT.

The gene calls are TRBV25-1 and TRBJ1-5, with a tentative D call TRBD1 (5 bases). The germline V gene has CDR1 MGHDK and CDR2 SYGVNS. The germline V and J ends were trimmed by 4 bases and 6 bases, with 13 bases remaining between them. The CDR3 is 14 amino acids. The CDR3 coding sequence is TGTGCCAGCAGTGCGGGGGTAGTAGGTCAGCCCCAGCATTTT. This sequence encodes CASSAGVVGQPQHF.

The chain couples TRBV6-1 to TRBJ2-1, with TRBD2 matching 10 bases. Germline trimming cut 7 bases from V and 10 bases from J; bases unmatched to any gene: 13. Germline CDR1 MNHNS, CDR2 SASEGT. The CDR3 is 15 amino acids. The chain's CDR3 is CASTLSGRAAWEQFF. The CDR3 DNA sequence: TGTGCCAGCACCCTAAGCGGGAGGGCCGCTTGGGAGCAGTTCTTC.

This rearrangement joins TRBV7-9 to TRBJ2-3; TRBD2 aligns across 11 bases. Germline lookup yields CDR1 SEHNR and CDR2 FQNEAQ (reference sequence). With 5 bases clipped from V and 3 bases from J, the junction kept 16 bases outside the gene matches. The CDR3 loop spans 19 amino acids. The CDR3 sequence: CASSPRLVKTSGRTDTQYF. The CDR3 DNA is TGTGCCAGCAGCCCGCGGCTAGTTAAAACTAGCGGGAGAACAGATACGCAGTATTTT.

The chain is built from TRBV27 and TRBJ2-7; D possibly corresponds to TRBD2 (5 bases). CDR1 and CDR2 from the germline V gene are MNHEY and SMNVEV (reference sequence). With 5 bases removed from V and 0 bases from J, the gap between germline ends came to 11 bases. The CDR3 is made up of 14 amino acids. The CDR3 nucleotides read TGTGCCAGCAGTGGACCGGGAAACTCCTACGAGCAGTACTTC. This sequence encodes CASSGPGNSYEQYF.

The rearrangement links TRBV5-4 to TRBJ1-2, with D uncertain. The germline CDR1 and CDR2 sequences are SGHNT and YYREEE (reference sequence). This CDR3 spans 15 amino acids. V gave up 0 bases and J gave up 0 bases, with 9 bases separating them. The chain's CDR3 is CASSLAGPTNYGYTF. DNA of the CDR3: TGTGCCAGCAGCTTGGCCGGGCCCACTAACTATGGCTACACCTTC.

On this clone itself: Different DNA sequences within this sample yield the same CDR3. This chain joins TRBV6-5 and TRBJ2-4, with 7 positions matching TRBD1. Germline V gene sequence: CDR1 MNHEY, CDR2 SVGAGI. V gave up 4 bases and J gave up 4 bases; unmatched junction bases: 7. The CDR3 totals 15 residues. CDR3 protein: CASSLTGTAKNIQYF. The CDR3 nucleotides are TGTGCCAGCAGTTTGACCGGGACAGCAAAAAACATTCAGTACTTC.

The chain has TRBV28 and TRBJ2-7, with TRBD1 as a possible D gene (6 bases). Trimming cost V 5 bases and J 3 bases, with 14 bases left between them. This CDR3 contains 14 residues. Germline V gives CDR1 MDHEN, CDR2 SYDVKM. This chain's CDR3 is CASSLNREFYEQYF. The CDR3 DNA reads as TGTGCCAGCAGTCTAAACAGGGAATTCTACGAGCAGTACTTC. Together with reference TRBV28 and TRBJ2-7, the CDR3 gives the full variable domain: DVKVTQSSRYLVKRTGEKVFLECVQDMDHENMFWYRQDPGLGLRLIYFSYDVKMKEKGDIPEGYSVSREKKERFSLILESASTNQTSMYLCASSLNREFYEQYFGPGTRLTVT.

CDR3 in DNA: TGTGCCAGCTCACCCTCGGAGGCAGGGGGCCAAGAGACCCAGTACTTC. Protein: CASSPSEAGGQETQYF. The rearrangement joins TRBV18 to TRBJ2-5; 7 positions match TRBD1. Germline CDR1 and CDR2: KGHSH and LQKENI. This CDR3 spans 16 amino acids. The V segment lost 3 bases and the J segment 1 base; nucleotides outside the gene matches: 8.